This T cell receptor beta chain emerged from a study of blood T cell repertoires in COVID-19. This clone was counted a single time. The assay was immunoSEQ multiplex PCR, and TCRdb's table has in-frame clones only and misses some. Of some 160,000 clones in the sample, 85% to 90% were seen once. The CDR3 sequence is 14 residues long. The germline V gene has CDR1 SGHNT and CDR2 YYREEE (reference sequence). V was cut by 0 bases and J by 4 bases, with 9 bases left in between. The receptor was derived from a woman aged 45-60 years who had recovered from COVID-19. Sequencing was done on a sample of PBMCs or T cells enriched from blood (not recorded which). The gene calls are TRBV5-4 and TRBJ2-3, with D possibly being TRBD1 (6 bases). The CDR3 reads CASSLEGVADTQYF. The DNA for the CDR3 is TGTGCCAGCAGCTTGGAGGGGGTGGCAGATACGCAGTATTTT.